This T cell receptor (beta chain) was sequenced during a study of identifying expanded T cells in peripheral blood. CDR3 length: 15 amino acids. V shed 2 bases and J shed 4 bases, with 14 bases lying between them. Germline V gene sequence: CDR1 MGHDK, CDR2 SYGVNS. To note about this clone: Its matching antigen is unknown.

The repertoire was sequenced with immunoSEQ multiplex PCR; TCRdb's copy has only in-frame clones and lacks some. The sample yields roughly 100,000 clones, about 87% seen once. Healthy donors had no documented immune events, such as infections, while sampled. Findings and limits, study-wide: Variance in clone template counts between approximately two-week samples significantly increased with total template count across all healthy donors.

The rearrangement uses TRBV25-1 and TRBJ1-1; perhaps TRBD1 as D (6 bases). The TCR comes from a person aged 18 to 70 in good health. Sequenced sample: blood. The CDR3 loop is CASSERRGLGTEAFF. The CDR3 coding sequence is TGTGCCAGCAGTGAACGGCGGGGGCTGGGCACTGAAGCTTTCTTT.